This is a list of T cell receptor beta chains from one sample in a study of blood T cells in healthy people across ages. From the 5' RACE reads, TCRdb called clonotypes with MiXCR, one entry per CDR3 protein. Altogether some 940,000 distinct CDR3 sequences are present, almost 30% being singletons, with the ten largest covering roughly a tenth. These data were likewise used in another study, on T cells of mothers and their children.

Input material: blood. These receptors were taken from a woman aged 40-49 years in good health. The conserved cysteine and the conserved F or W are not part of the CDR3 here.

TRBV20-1 SAKSGTYTGELF
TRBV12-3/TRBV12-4 ASQIGSKSSYEQY
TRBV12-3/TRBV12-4 ASRAGKWETQY
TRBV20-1 SAPRAGRALSTDTQY
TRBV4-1 ASSQDDAGGLQPQH
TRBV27 ASSFDGSQAEAF
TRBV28 ASTLPGARGEAF
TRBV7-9 ASSSRDGRKLF
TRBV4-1 ASSSGMFGYT
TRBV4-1 AGSQERRGGRETQY
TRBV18 ASSQVAGGFYEQY
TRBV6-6 TSCEGSETQY
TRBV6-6 ASSNQRLAGDTQY
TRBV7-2 ASSLAGGSLSYEQY
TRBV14 ASSQIGQGQHNEQF
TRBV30 AWSVGGRANTEAF
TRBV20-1 SARDGTSPNIYEQY
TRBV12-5 ASGLGSGGTDTQY
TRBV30 ALREMSKSTEAF
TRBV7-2 ASSLGRQGQPQH
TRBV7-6 ASSGEGFNQPQH
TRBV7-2 ASSYRDSYTEAF
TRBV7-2 ASSARQGGTGAF